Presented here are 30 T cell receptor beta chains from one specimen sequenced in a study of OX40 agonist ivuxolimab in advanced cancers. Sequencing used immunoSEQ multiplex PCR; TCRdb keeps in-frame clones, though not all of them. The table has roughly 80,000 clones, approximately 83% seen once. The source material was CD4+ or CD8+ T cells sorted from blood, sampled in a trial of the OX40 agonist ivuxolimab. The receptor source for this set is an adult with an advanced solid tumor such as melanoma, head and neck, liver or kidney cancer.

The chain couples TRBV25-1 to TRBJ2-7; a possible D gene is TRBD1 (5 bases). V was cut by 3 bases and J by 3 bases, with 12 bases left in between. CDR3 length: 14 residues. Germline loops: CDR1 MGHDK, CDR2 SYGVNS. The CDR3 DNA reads TGTGCCAGCAGTGACCACAGGTACGACTACGAGCAGTACTTC. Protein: CASSDHRYDYEQYF.

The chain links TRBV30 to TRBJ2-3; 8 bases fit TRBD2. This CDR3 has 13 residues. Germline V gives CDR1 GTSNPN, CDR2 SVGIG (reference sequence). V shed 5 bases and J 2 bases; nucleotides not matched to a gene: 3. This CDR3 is CAWGLALTDTQYF. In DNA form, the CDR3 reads TGTGCCTGGGGACTAGCCCTCACAGATACGCAGTATTTT.

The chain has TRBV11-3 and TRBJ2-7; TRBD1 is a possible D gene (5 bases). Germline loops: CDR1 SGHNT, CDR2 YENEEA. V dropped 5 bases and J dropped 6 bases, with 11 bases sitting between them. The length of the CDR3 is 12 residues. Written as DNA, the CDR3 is TGTGCCAGCAGCCAAACAGGAAGCGAGCAGTACTTC. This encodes CASSQTGSEQYF. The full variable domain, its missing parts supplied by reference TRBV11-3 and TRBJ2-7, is EAGVVQSPRYKIIEKKQPVAFWCNPISGHNTLYWYLQNLGQGPELLIRYENEEAVDDSQLPKDRFSAERLKGVDSTLKIQPAELGDSAVYLCASSQTGSEQYFGPGTRLTVT.

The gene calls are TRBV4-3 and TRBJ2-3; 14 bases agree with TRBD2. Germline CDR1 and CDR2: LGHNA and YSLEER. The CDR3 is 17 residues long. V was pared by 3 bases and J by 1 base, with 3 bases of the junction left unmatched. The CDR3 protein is CASSQGLAGDGTDTQYF. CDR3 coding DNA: TGCGCCAGCAGCCAGGGACTAGCGGGGGATGGCACAGATACGCAGTATTTT.

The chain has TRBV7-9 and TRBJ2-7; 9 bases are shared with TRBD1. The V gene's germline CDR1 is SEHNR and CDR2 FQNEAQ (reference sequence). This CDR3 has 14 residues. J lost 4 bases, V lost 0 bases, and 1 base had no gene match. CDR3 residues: CASSLAGQGYEQYF. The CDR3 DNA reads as TGTGCCAGCAGCTTAGCGGGACAGGGATACGAGCAGTACTTC.

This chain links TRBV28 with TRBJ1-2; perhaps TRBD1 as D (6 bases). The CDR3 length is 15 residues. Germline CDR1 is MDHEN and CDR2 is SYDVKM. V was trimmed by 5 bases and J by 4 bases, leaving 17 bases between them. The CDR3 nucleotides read TGTGCCAGCAGTCCAACGGGAGGGGGGGGCTATGGCTACACCTTC. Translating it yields CASSPTGGGGYGYTF.

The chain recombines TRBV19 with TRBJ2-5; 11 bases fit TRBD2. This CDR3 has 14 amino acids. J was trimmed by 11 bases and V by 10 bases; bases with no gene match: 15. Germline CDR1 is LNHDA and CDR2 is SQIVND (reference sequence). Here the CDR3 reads CATSASGGPTGQYF. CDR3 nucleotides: TGTGCCACTTCAGCTAGCGGGGGGCCTACCGGGCAGTACTTC.

The CDR3 sequence: CASSLNGFGGTEAFF. CDR3 nucleotides: TGTGCCAGCAGCTTAAATGGGTTCGGGGGCACTGAAGCTTTCTTT. V and J are TRBV6-4 and TRBJ1-1, with D maybe TRBD1 (5 bases). The CDR3 is 15 amino acids. V lost 6 bases and J 4 bases, leaving 18 bases between the germline ends. Germline lookup yields CDR1 MRHNA and CDR2 SNTAGT.

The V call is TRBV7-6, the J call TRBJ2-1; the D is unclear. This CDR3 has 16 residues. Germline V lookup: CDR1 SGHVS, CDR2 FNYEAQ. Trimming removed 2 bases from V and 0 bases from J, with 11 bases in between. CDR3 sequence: CASSLRGSSSYNEQFF. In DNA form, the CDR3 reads TGTGCCAGCAGCTTAAGAGGCTCGAGCTCCTACAATGAGCAGTTCTTC.

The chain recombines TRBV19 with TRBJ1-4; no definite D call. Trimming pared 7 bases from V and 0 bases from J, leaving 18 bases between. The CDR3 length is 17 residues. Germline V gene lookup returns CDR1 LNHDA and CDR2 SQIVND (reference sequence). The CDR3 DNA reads TGTGCCAGTAACCCTCGGGGTGTCCCCGCAACTAATGAAAAACTGTTTTTT. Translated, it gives CASNPRGVPATNEKLFF. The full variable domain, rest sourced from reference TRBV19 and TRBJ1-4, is DGGITQSPKYLFRKEGQNVTLSCEQNLNHDAMYWYRQDPGQGLRLIYYSQIVNDFQKGDIAEGYSVSREKKESFPLTVTSAQKNPTAFYLCASNPRGVPATNEKLFFGSGTQLSVL.

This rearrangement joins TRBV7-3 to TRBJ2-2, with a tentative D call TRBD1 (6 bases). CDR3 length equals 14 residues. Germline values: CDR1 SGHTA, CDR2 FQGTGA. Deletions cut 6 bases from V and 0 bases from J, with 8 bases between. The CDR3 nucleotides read TGTGCCAGCAGGACAGGTTCGAACACCGGGGAGCTGTTTTTT. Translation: CASRTGSNTGELFF.

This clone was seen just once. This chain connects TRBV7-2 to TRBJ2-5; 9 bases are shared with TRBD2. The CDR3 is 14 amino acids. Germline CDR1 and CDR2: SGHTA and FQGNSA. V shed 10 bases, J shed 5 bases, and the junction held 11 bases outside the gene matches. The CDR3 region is CATQRVAGGETQYF. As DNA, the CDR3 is TGTGCCACCCAGCGCGTGGCGGGGGGGGAGACCCAGTACTTC.

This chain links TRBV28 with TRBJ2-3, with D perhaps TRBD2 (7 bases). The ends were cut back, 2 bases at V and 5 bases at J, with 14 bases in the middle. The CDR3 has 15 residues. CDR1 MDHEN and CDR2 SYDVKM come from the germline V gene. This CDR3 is CASSLGGGPRDTQYF. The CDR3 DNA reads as TGTGCCAGCAGTTTAGGGGGGGGGCCGAGAGATACGCAGTATTTT. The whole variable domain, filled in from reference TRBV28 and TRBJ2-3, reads DVKVTQSSRYLVKRTGEKVFLECVQDMDHENMFWYRQDPGLGLRLIYFSYDVKMKEKGDIPEGYSVSREKKERFSLILESASTNQTSMYLCASSLGGGPRDTQYFGPGTRLTVL.

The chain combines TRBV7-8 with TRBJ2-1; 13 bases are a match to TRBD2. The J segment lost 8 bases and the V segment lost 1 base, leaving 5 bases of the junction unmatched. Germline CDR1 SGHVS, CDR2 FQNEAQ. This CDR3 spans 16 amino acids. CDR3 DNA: TGTGCCAGCAGCTTAGGGGGACTAGCGGGAAACCATGAGCAGTTCTTC. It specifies CASSLGGLAGNHEQFF.

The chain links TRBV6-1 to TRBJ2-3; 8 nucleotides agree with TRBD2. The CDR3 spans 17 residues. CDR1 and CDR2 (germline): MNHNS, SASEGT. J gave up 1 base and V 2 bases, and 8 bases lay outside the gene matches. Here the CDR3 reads CASSEISLAGRTDTQYF. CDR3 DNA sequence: TGTGCCAGCAGTGAAATATCCTTAGCGGGGCGCACAGATACGCAGTATTTT.

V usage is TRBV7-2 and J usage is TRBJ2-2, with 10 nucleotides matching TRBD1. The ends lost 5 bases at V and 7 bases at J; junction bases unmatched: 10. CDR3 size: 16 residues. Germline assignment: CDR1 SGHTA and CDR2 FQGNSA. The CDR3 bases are TGTGCCAGCAGCGCCGACAGGGGGCAAGGTGTCGGGGAGCTGTTTTTT. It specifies CASSADRGQGVGELFF.

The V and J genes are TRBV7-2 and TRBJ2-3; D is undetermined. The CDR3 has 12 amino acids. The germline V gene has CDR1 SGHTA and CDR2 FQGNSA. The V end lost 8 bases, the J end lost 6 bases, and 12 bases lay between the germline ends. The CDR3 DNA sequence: TGTGCCAGCGGACGGCTAATGGATACGCAGTATTTT. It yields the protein CASGRLMDTQYF.

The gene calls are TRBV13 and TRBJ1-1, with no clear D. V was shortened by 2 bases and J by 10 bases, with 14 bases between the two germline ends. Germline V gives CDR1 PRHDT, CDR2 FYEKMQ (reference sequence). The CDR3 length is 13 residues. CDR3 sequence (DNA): TGTGCCAGCAGCTTAAGAGGTCGCGATGGAGCTTTCTTT. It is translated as CASSLRGRDGAFF.

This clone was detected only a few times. The CDR3 protein is CASSSPPGQAEFF. The CDR3 nucleotides are TGTGCCAGCAGCTCTCCTCCGGGACAGGCGGAGTTCTTC. The chain combines TRBV28 with TRBJ2-1, with 8 nucleotides matching TRBD1. V trimming: 6 bases; J trimming: 14 bases; junction bases outside the gene matches: 12. The CDR3 runs to 13 residues. Per germline, CDR1 MDHEN and CDR2 SYDVKM.

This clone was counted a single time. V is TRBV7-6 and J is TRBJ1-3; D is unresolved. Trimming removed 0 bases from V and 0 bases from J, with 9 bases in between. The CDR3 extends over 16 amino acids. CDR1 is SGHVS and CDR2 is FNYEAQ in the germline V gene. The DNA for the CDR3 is TGTGCCAGCAGCTTAGCTACTTCCGTCTCTGGAAACACCATATATTTT. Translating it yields CASSLATSVSGNTIYF.

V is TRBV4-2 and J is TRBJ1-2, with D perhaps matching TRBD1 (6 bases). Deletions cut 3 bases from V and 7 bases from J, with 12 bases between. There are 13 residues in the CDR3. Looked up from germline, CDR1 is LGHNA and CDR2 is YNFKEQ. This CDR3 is CASSHPGESGYTF. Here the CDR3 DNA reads TGTGCCAGCAGCCATCCAGGGGAGTCTGGCTACACCTTC.

The chain's CDR3 is CASSPRTSGNNEQFF. The CDR3 nucleotides read TGTGCCAGCAGCCCTAGGACTAGCGGGAACAATGAGCAGTTCTTC. This rearrangement joins TRBV6-1 to TRBJ2-1; 12 bases map to TRBD2. V lost 6 bases to trimming and J lost 5 bases; unmatched junction nucleotides: 5. Germline CDR1 MNHNS, CDR2 SASEGT. The CDR3 spans 15 residues.

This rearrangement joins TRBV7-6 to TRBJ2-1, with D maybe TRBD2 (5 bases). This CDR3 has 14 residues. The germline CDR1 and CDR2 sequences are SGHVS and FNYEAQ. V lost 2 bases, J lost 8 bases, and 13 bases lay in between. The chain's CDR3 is CASSLRISVDEQFF. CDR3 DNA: TGTGCCAGCAGCTTACGAATTAGCGTCGATGAGCAGTTCTTC.

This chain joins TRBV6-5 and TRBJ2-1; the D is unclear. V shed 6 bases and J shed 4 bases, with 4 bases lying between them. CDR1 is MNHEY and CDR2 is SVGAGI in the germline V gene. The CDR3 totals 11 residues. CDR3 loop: CASREYNEQFF. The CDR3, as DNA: TGTGCCAGCAGAGAGTACAATGAGCAGTTCTTC.

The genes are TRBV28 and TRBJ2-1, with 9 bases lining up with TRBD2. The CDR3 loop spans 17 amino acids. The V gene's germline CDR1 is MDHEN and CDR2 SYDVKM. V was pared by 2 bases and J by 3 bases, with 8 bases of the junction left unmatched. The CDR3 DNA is TGTGCCAGCAGTTTAATTGCGGGGGGGATGGGCTACAATGAGCAGTTCTTC. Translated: CASSLIAGGMGYNEQFF.

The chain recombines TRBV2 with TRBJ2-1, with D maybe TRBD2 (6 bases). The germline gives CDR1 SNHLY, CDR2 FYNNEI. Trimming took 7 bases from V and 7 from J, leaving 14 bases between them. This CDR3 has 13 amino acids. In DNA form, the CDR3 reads TGTGCCAGCATCAGGGAGGCCTGGAATGAGCAGTTCTTC. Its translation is CASIREAWNEQFF. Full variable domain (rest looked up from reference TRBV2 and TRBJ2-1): EPEVTQTPSHQVTQMGQEVILRCVPISNHLYFYWYRQILGQKVEFLVSFYNNEISEKSEIFDDQFSVERPDGSNFTLKIRSTKLEDSAMYFCASIREAWNEQFFGPGTRLTVL.

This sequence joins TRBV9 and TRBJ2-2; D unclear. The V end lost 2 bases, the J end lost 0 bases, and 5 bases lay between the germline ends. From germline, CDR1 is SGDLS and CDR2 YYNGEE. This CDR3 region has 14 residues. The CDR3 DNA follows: TGTGCCAGCAGCGTTCAAACGAACACCGGGGAGCTGTTTTTT. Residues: CASSVQTNTGELFF.

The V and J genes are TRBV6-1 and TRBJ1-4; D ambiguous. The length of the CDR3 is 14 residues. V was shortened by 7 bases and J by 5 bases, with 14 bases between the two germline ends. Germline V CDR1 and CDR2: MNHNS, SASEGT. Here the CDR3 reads CASIHGTPNEKLFF. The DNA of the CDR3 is TGTGCCAGCATCCACGGTACCCCAAATGAAAAACTGTTTTTT.

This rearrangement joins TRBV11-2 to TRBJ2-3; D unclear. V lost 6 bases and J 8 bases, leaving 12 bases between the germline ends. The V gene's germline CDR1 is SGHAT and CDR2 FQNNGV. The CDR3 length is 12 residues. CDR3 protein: CASSRVVGTQYF. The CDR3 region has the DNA TGTGCCAGCAGTAGGGTGGTCGGTACGCAGTATTTT.

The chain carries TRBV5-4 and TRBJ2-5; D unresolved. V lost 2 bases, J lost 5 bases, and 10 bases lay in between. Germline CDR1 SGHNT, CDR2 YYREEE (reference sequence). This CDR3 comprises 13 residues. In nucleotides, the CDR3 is TGTGCCAGCAGCTTCCCAGGTAGCGAGACCCAGTACTTC. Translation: CASSFPGSETQYF.